Presented here are 10 T cell receptor beta chains from one specimen sequenced in a study of cytomegalovirus exposure and HLA in healthy donors. This PCR relied on a set of 60 Vbeta primers and 13 Jbeta primers. Sequenced by immunoSEQ multiplex PCR; TCRdb stores in-frame clones only, minus some. Of around 80,000 clones in the sample, around 76% were seen once. Sequenced input: PBMCs. The source is a man between 18 and 35 years old in good health and CMV-seropositive.

The chain has TRBV7-9 and TRBJ2-7; a weak D match, TRBD2 (5 bases). Germline CDR1 and CDR2: SEHNR and FQNEAQ (reference sequence). The CDR3 sequence is 14 residues long. V was cut by 5 bases and J by 4 bases, with 15 bases left in between. The CDR3 here is CASSPEGSGYEQYF. In nucleotides, the CDR3 is TGTGCCAGCAGCCCCGAAGGGAGTGGTTACGAGCAGTACTTC.

The chain carries TRBV9 and TRBJ1-1, with unresolved D. V was trimmed by 2 bases and J by 0 bases, leaving 5 bases between them. The CDR3 has 13 residues. The germline V gene has CDR1 SGDLS and CDR2 YYNGEE. This CDR3 reads CASSVTVNTEAFF. CDR3 nucleotide sequence: TGTGCCAGCAGCGTTACAGTGAACACTGAAGCTTTCTTT.

The chain couples TRBV7-2 to TRBJ2-1; D may be TRBD2 (6 bases). This CDR3 is 17 amino acids long. V lost 0 bases, J lost 2 bases, and 14 bases lay in between. Per the germline V gene, CDR1 is SGHTA and CDR2 is FQGNSA. CDR3 nucleotide sequence: TGTGCCAGCAGCTTAGCTGACCGACTAGATCCCTACAATGAGCAGTTCTTC. Its translation is CASSLADRLDPYNEQFF.

V usage is TRBV6-5 and J usage is TRBJ2-7; 14 nucleotides match TRBD2. The ends lost 8 bases at V and 3 bases at J; junction bases unmatched: 6. This CDR3 contains 15 residues. Germline-derived CDR1 and CDR2 are MNHEY and SVGAGI. The CDR3 DNA reads TGTGCCAGCGGAATGGGACTAGCGGGAGTCTACGAGCAGTACTTC. It translates to CASGMGLAGVYEQYF.

This clone occurred once. The CDR3 coding sequence is TGTGCCAGTAGTACCCGGGGCTACGAGCAGTACTTC. It yields the protein CASSTRGYEQYF. The chain uses TRBV19 and TRBJ2-7; D is perhaps TRBD2 (5 bases). Germline-derived CDR1 and CDR2 are LNHDA and SQIVND (reference sequence). The CDR3 totals 12 residues. V lost 4 bases and J 3 bases, leaving 7 bases between the germline ends.

The rearrangement uses TRBV19 and TRBJ2-1; 9 bases fit TRBD2. Per germline, CDR1 LNHDA and CDR2 SQIVND (reference sequence). Germline trimming cut 4 bases from V and 0 bases from J; bases unmatched to any gene: 13. CDR3 length equals 19 residues. CDR3 sequence (DNA): TGTGCCAGTAGTAGACTACAGGGGACTAGCCTTAGCTCCTACAATGAGCAGTTCTTC. Translating gives CASSRLQGTSLSSYNEQFF.

V is TRBV7-2 and J is TRBJ1-3; TRBD1 is a possible D gene (5 bases). Germline V gives CDR1 SGHTA, CDR2 FQGNSA. The CDR3 length is 15 residues. The V end was cut by 2 bases, the J end by 2 bases, with 10 bases between. CDR3 sequence: CASSLMGQTGNTIYF. The CDR3 nucleotides are TGTGCCAGCAGCTTAATGGGGCAGACTGGAAACACCATATATTTT.

The chain uses TRBV4-1 and TRBJ2-5, with 7 bases fitting TRBD2. The V gene's germline CDR1 is MGHRA and CDR2 YSYEKL. The CDR3 is 16 amino acids. With V trimmed by 0 bases and J by 4 bases, 8 bases remained unmatched. CDR3: CASSQDWASGRETQYF. DNA of the CDR3: TGCGCCAGCAGCCAAGATTGGGCTAGCGGTAGAGAGACCCAGTACTTC.

This clone was recorded a few times. The chain is built from TRBV6-4 and TRBJ2-3; a possible D gene is TRBD1 (5 bases). From germline, CDR1 is MRHNA and CDR2 SNTAGT. The V end was cut by 0 bases, the J end by 1 base, with 11 bases between. CDR3 length equals 16 residues. CDR3 in amino acids: CASSDSPSTGTDTQYF. The DNA for the CDR3 is TGTGCCAGCAGTGACTCCCCTTCGACAGGCACAGATACGCAGTATTTT.

The chain employs TRBV5-4 and TRBJ1-4, with 9 bases lining up with TRBD1. In germline, CDR1 is SGHNT, CDR2 YYREEE (reference sequence). Germline trimming cut 0 bases from V and 5 bases from J; bases unmatched to any gene: 2. CDR3 length equals 15 residues. CDR3 protein: CASSLDGQGNEKLFF. CDR3 DNA sequence: TGTGCCAGCAGCTTGGACGGACAGGGGAATGAAAAACTGTTTTTT.